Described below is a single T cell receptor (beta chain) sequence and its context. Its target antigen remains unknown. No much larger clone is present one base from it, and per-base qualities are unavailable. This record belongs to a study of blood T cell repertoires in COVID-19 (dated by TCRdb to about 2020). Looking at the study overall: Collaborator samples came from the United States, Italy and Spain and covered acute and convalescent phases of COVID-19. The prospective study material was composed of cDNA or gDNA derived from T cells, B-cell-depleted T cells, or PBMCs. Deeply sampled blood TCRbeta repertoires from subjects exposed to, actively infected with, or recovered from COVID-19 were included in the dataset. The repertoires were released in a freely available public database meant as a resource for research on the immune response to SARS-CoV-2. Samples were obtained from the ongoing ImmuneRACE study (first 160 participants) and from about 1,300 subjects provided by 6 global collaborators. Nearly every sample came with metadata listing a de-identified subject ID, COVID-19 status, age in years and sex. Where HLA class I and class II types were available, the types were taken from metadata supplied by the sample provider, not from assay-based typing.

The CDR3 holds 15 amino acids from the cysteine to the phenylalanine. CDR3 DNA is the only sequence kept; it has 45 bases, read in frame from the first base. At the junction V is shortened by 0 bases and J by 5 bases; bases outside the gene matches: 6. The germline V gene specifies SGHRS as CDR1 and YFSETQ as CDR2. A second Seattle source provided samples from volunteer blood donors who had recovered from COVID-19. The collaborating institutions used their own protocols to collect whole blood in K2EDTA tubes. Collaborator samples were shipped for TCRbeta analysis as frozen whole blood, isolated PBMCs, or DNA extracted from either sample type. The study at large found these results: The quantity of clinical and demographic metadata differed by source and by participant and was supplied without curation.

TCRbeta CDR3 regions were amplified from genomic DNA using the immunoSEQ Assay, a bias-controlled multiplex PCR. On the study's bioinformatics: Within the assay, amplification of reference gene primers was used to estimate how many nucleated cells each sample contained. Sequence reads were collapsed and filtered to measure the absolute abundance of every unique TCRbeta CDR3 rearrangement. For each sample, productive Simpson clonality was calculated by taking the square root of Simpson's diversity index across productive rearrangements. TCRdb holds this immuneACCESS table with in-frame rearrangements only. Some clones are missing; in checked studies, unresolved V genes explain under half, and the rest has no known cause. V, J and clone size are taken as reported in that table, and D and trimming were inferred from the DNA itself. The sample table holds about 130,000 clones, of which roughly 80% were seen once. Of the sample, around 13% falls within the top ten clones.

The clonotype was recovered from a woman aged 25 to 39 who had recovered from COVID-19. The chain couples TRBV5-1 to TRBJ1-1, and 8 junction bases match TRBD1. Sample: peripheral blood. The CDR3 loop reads CASSLESGGRTEAFF. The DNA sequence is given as TGCGCCAGCAGCTTGGAGTCAGGGGGCAGGACTGAAGCTTTCTTT. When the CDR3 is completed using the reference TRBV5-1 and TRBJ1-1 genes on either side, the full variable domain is KAGVTQTPRYLIKTRGQQVTLSCSPISGHRSVSWYQQTPGQGLQFLFEYFSETQRNKGNFPGRFSGRQFSNSRSEMNVSTLELGDSALYLCASSLESGGRTEAFFGQGTRLTVV.